One sample yielded the 3 T cell receptor beta chains listed below, sequenced in a study of cytomegalovirus exposure and HLA in healthy donors. This table comes from immunoSEQ multiplex PCR, and its TCRdb copy is limited to in-frame clones, with some not included. The table lists about 78,000 clones, 90% to 97% of them singletons. Sequencing was carried out using PBMCs. The source is a man aged 18 to 29 in good health and CMV-seropositive.

This chain connects TRBV6-1 to TRBJ1-3; weak D call: TRBD1 (5 bases). CDR3 length: 13 amino acids. CDR1 is MNHNS, CDR2 SASEGT, per germline. V was shortened by 8 bases and J by 0 bases, with 8 bases between the two germline ends. CDR3 residues: CASSGDSGNTIYF. The CDR3 DNA reads as TGTGCCAGCTCGGGGGACTCTGGAAACACCATATATTTT.

The chain is built from TRBV19 and TRBJ1-1, with D possibly matching TRBD1 (5 bases). This CDR3 contains 14 residues. With 5 bases removed from V and 5 bases from J, the gap between germline ends came to 15 bases. The germline gives CDR1 LNHDA, CDR2 SQIVND (reference sequence). In DNA form, the CDR3 reads TGTGCCAGTAGTCCAACGGGGGGGTGGACTGAAGCTTTCTTT. This gives the protein CASSPTGGWTEAFF.

V gene TRBV5-4 combines with J gene TRBJ1-4, with a weak D call TRBD1 (5 bases). The CDR3 is 14 residues long. V was trimmed by 0 bases and J by 7 bases, leaving 10 bases between them. Germline V gene data show CDR1 as SGHNT and CDR2 as YYREEE (reference sequence). CDR3 region: CASSLDRGGEKLFF. CDR3 sequence (DNA): TGTGCCAGCAGCTTGGACCGGGGGGGTGAAAAACTGTTTTTT.